This T cell receptor (beta chain) is drawn from a study of tumor-infiltrating lymphocytes in primary liver carcinoma. The researchers produced TCR beta cDNA from 400 to 650 ng total RNA with a constant-region primer. Sequencing libraries for TCR beta derived from three nested multiplex PCR rounds that used slightly modified ARM-PCR. TRBV1-TRBV30 forward primers paired with a C-beta reverse primer were used in the first two PCR rounds, which ran roughly 10 cycles each. TCRdb re-called the multiplex PCR reads with MiXCR, one entry per CDR3 protein. The sample lists 100,000 or so distinct CDR3 sequences; roughly four fifths were seen once. As regards this clonotype: The junction differs from germline at one of its ends, possibly a read error.

CDR1 and CDR2 (germline): ENHRY, SYGVKD. The CDR3 is 15 residues long. Unsorted bulk tissue, about 20-32 mg of it, served as the source for co-extraction of RNA and DNA. Material: liver tumor tissue from sampling region 3. Subset reported: tumor region T3, left-lateral pole. The gene calls are TRBV10-3 and TRBJ1-2; the D is unclear. This sequence originates from a middle-aged man with primary liver carcinoma and hepatitis B virus infection. The DNA for the CDR3 is TGTTCCATCAGTGAGTGGACCGCCAATAACTATGGCTACACCTTC. Translation: CSISEWTANNYGYTF.